The 17 T cell receptor beta chains presented below share a single source sample, sequenced in a study of CD8 T cells in Susac syndrome. Roughly 0.45 to 1 ug RNA was reverse transcribed with random hexamers. TCRdb itself ran the immunoSEQ multiplex PCR reads through MiXCR, one entry per CDR3 protein. The repertoire includes around 200,000 distinct CDR3 sequences, 85% to 95% of them detected once, and approximately 0.1% sits in the top ten. Sequenced: CD4+ T cells from PBMCs. These receptors were collected from a human donor in good health.

This sequence joins TRBV12-5 and TRBJ2-1; D might be TRBD2 (6 bases). The V end lost 7 bases, the J end lost 9 bases, and 10 bases lay between the germline ends. CDR3 length: 11 residues. Germline values: CDR1 LGHNT, CDR2 FRNRAP. The CDR3 here is CASARDGEQFF. The DNA of the CDR3 is TGTGCTAGTGCGCGGGATGGTGAGCAGTTCTTC.

This chain joins TRBV20-1 and TRBJ2-1; D is possibly TRBD1 or TRBD2 (5 bases each). The V end was cut by 0 bases, the J end by 0 bases, with 21 bases between. CDR1 is DFQATT and CDR2 is SNEGSKA in the germline V gene (reference sequence). The CDR3 length is 19 residues. The CDR3 loop is CSARDSRDGDLHSYNEQFF. The CDR3 coding sequence is TGCAGTGCTAGAGACTCCCGGGACGGCGACCTGCACTCCTACAATGAGCAGTTCTTC.

This sequence joins TRBV12-3 or TRBV12-4 and TRBJ2-1, with a tentative D call TRBD2 (5 bases). The ends were cut back, 6 bases at V and 8 bases at J, with 11 bases in the middle. The CDR3 consists of 12 residues. The CDR3 DNA is TGTGCCAGCAGCCGGACTCTCGATGAGCAGTTCTTC. Amino acid sequence: CASSRTLDEQFF.

This clonotype was counted between two and nine times. J is TRBJ2-7 and V is TRBV6-1; no reliable D call. CDR3 length: 12 amino acids. V dropped 8 bases and J dropped 4 bases, with 12 bases sitting between them. Germline V lookup: CDR1 MNHNS, CDR2 SASEGT. The CDR3 sequence is CASGPMGYEQYV. The DNA for the CDR3 is TGTGCCAGCGGTCCTATGGGGTACGAGCAGTACGTC.

The chain is built from TRBV24-1 and TRBJ1-5, with D possibly matching TRBD1 (5 bases). Trimming took 6 bases from V and 7 from J, leaving 12 bases between them. Germline loops: CDR1 KGHDR, CDR2 SFDVKD. CDR3 length: 13 amino acids. This CDR3 reads CATSTDSSQPQHF. The DNA for the CDR3 is TGTGCCACCAGTACCGACAGCAGCCAGCCCCAGCATTTT.

This chain links TRBV29-1 with TRBJ1-1, with 12 bases lining up with TRBD1. V gave up 6 bases and J gave up 4 bases; unmatched junction bases: 3. CDR3 length: 13 residues. From germline, CDR1 is SQVTM and CDR2 ANQGSEA. The CDR3 loop is CSVGQGARTEAFF. In DNA form, the CDR3 reads TGCAGCGTGGGACAGGGGGCGCGCACTGAAGCTTTCTTT.

The rearrangement uses TRBV6-5 and TRBJ1-4, with a tentative D call TRBD1 (6 bases). The V gene lost 8 bases and the J gene lost 7 bases, with 11 bases spanning the gap. Germline CDR1 is MNHEY and CDR2 is SVGAGI. The length of the CDR3 is 12 residues. The CDR3 region is CASGGPGEKLFF. The CDR3 DNA sequence: TGTGCCAGCGGGGGGCCGGGTGAAAAACTGTTTTTT.

The chain couples TRBV29-1 to TRBJ2-1; D gene unclear. Deletions cut 5 bases from V and 6 bases from J, with 5 bases between. CDR1 SQVTM and CDR2 ANQGSEA come from the germline V gene. CDR3 length equals 10 residues. The CDR3: CSVHTNEQFF. CDR3 in DNA: TGCAGCGTTCATACCAATGAGCAGTTCTTC.

This sequence joins TRBV12-3 or TRBV12-4 and TRBJ2-1; TRBD2 matches at 9 bases. J was trimmed by 2 bases and V by 2 bases; bases with no gene match: 7. The CDR3 is made up of 17 amino acids. The chain's CDR3 is CASSLQRGARPYNEQFF. The CDR3 nucleotides read TGTGCCAGCAGTTTACAGCGGGGGGCCCGGCCCTACAATGAGCAGTTCTTC.

The rearrangement joins TRBV29-1 to TRBJ2-3; D perhaps matches TRBD1 (5 bases). Germline lookup yields CDR1 SQVTM and CDR2 ANQGSEA. This CDR3 has 13 residues. Trimming removed 3 bases from V and 2 bases from J, with 9 bases in between. The DNA for the CDR3 is TGCAGCGTTGAGGACACTCTCACAGATACGCAGTATTTT. Amino acids: CSVEDTLTDTQYF.

The chain employs TRBV15 and TRBJ2-2; D possibly corresponds to TRBD1 (6 bases). V dropped 3 bases and J dropped 6 bases, with 14 bases sitting between them. This CDR3 spans 15 amino acids. Germline V gives CDR1 LNHNV, CDR2 YYDKDF (reference sequence). The CDR3 coding sequence is TGTGCCACCAGCAGTCGGACAGAGCTGGCCGGGGAGCTGTTTTTT. Translating gives CATSSRTELAGELFF.

This clonotype has just a few counts. This chain links TRBV20-1 with TRBJ2-7; D assignment may be TRBD1 or TRBD2 (6 bases each). This CDR3 region has 11 residues. Germline V gene sequence: CDR1 DFQATT, CDR2 SNEGSKA (reference sequence). V was cut by 4 bases and J by 4 bases, with 8 bases left in between. DNA of the CDR3: TGCAGTGCTAAGGGGGGATACGAGCAGTACGTC. It specifies CSAKGGYEQYV.

The V gene is TRBV23-1, the J gene TRBJ1-4; D unclear. TRBV23-1 is an ORF, and what it does is uncertain. This CDR3 spans 12 amino acids. V was trimmed by 7 bases and J by 5 bases, leaving 8 bases between them. CDR3 in amino acids: CASTDKNEKLFF. CDR3 coding DNA: TGCGCCAGCACCGACAAGAATGAAAAACTGTTTTTT.

This chain connects TRBV5-6 to TRBJ2-3; 8 nucleotides align to TRBD2. This CDR3 comprises 15 residues. J gave up 4 bases and V 3 bases, and 7 bases lay outside the gene matches. The germline gives CDR1 SGHDT, CDR2 YYEEEE. The CDR3 spells CASSSSGSFADTQYF. The CDR3 DNA reads as TGTGCCAGCAGCTCAAGCGGGAGTTTCGCAGATACGCAGTATTTT.

The CDR3 DNA reads TGTGCCAGCAGTTCGACAACAGGGAGGACTGAAGCTTTCTTT. Amino acids: CASSSTTGRTEAFF. The chain uses TRBV12-3 or TRBV12-4 and TRBJ1-1; D may be TRBD1 (6 bases). This CDR3 comprises 14 residues. The V end lost 4 bases, the J end lost 5 bases, and 14 bases lay between the germline ends.

The gene calls are TRBV20-1 and TRBJ2-1; 8 bases are shared with TRBD1. Germline V lookup: CDR1 DFQATT, CDR2 SNEGSKA (reference sequence). The length of the CDR3 is 12 residues. Germline trimming cut 7 bases from V and 5 bases from J; bases unmatched to any gene: 4. The CDR3 reads CSVPGGNNEQFF. The CDR3 nucleotides read TGCAGTGTCCCAGGGGGCAACAATGAGCAGTTCTTC.

The chain uses TRBV7-9 and TRBJ2-7; D unclear. CDR1 is SEHNR, CDR2 FQNEAQ, per germline (reference sequence). This CDR3 has 11 amino acids. V was pared by 5 bases and J by 4 bases, with 6 bases between. The CDR3 sequence: CASSHPYEQYV. The CDR3, as DNA: TGTGCCAGCAGCCATCCTTACGAGCAGTACGTC.